These T cell receptor beta chains were read from a single sample in a study of blood T cell repertoires in COVID-19. The table came from immunoSEQ multiplex PCR; TCRdb's copy has only in-frame clones and leaves some out. Altogether fewer than 110,000 clones are present, around 94% being singletons, with the ten largest covering 5.7%. The sequencing sample was made of peripheral blood. Receptor source: a man aged 45 to 65 with active COVID-19. The conserved cysteine and the conserved F or W are not part of the CDR3 here. A D gene is named only where the DNA matches it firmly.

.	10	TRBJ1-5	TRBV10-2	ASTQGSQPQH
TRBD1	14	TRBJ1-5	TRBV24-1	ATSYGQGASNQPQH
TRBD1	14	TRBJ2-5	TRBV5-1	ASSLTRGQTQETQY
TRBD2	13	TRBJ2-1	TRBV2	ASSVPSGGLGSQF
TRBD2	13	TRBJ2-2	TRBV20-1	SASGGSSNTGELF
TRBD1	13	TRBJ1-5	TRBV19	ASSVDRGPNQPQH
TRBD1	12	TRBJ1-4	TRBV6-4	ASSPGTGDSKLF
.	13	TRBJ2-7	TRBV5-1	ASSLEAGPSYEQY
TRBD1	15	TRBJ1-2	TRBV9	ASSDRQGGSSNYGYT
.	10	TRBJ1-1	TRBV30	AWIVLNTEAF
.	15	TRBJ2-3	TRBV5-5	ASSLAGGTPKVDTQY
.	13	TRBJ2-7	TRBV5-3	ARSWGAPSSYEQY
.	11	TRBJ1-5	TRBV10-3	AISPGLTQPQH
TRBD1	12	TRBJ2-1	TRBV6-1	ASSDPGQKNEQF
TRBD2	14	TRBJ2-6	TRBV5-4	ASGLGGSSGANVLT
TRBD2	12	TRBJ2-5	TRBV4-1	ASSPSGRRETQY
TRBD2	16	TRBJ2-1	TRBV3-1/TRBV3-2	ASSQGPTSGLLYNEQF
.	13	TRBJ1-4	TRBV24-1	ATSDSGHRVRKLF
TRBD2	13	TRBJ2-7	TRBV7-2	ASSLNTGLADEQY
.	11	TRBJ2-3	TRBV5-4	ASSLRATDTQY
TRBD1	13	TRBJ2-3	TRBV28	ASSSRDRGIDTQY
TRBD2	11	TRBJ2-5	TRBV6-5	ASRVAGQETQY
.	13	TRBJ1-5	TRBV18	ASSPEDRFNQPQH
TRBD1	14	TRBJ1-5	TRBV19	ASRDRVAFSDQPQH
TRBD2	14	TRBJ2-1	TRBV30	AWSVLRASGTNEQF
.	13	TRBJ2-1	TRBV7-6	ASSPLGSSYNEQF
TRBD2	13	TRBJ2-1	TRBV5-1	ASSEAGERTNEQF
.	14	TRBJ2-5	TRBV7-2	ASSLGANRGTVTQY
.	13	TRBJ1-3	TRBV28	ASSPQNRFGNTIY
TRBD1	12	TRBJ1-6	TRBV18	ASSPGQGYSPLH
.	12	TRBJ1-1	TRBV5-8	ASSKMRSGTEAF
.	9	TRBJ1-1	TRBV7-9	ASSDQGQAF
.	15	TRBJ1-5	TRBV4-1	ASSQTAPGDSNQPQH
.	11	TRBJ2-4	TRBV12-3/TRBV12-4	ASSPPRKNIQY
.	11	TRBJ1-5	TRBV6-4	ASSGIFDQPQH
TRBD1	12	TRBJ2-7	TRBV2	ASSDRQGGHEQY
.	11	TRBJ2-3	TRBV9	ASGRQGTDTQY
.	13	TRBJ1-5	TRBV27	ASRGRDTLNQPQH
.	14	TRBJ2-2	TRBV5-1	ASSPNIREDPGELF
TRBD1	15	TRBJ2-7	TRBV5-6	ASSPRTGGQGSYEQY
.	12	TRBJ2-3	TRBV5-6	ASSPDRRTDTQY
TRBD2	15	TRBJ2-7	TRBV28	ASSLGRGPLQTYEQY
TRBD1	12	TRBJ1-5	TRBV10-3	AISEDRDNQPQH